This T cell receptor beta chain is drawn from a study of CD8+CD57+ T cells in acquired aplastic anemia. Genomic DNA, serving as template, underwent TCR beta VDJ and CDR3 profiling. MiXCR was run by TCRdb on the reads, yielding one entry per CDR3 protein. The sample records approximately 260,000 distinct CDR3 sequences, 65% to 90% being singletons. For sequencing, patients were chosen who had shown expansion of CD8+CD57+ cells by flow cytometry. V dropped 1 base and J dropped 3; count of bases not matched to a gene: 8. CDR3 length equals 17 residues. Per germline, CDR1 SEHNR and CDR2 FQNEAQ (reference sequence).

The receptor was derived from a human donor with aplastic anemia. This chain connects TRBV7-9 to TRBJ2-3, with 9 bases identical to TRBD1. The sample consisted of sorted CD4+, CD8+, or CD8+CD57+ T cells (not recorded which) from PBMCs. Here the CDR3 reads CASSLEALTGGTDTQYF. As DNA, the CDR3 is TGTGCCAGCAGCTTAGAAGCGCTGACAGGGGGGACAGATACGCAGTATTTT.